The 30 T cell receptor beta chains in this list originate from one sample, sequenced in a study of immune cell composition in non-small cell lung cancer. TCRdb's table, derived via immunoSEQ multiplex PCR, lists solely in-frame clones and lacks some. The sample carries more than 6,500 clones, about two thirds recorded once. Normal lung was sampled as far from the tumour as possible, at least 3 cm. The material sequenced was non-adjacent lung tissue. These receptors came from a human donor with non-small cell lung cancer.

The chain has TRBV5-8 and TRBJ2-6, with 8 bases that match TRBD1. Per the germline V gene, CDR1 is SGHTS and CDR2 is YDEGEE. This CDR3 region has 17 residues. Losses at the gene ends were 2 bases for V and 0 bases for J; bases not matched to a gene: 4. The CDR3 here is CASSLWTGYSGANVLTF. CDR3 in DNA: TGTGCCAGCAGCTTATGGACAGGGTACTCTGGGGCCAACGTCCTGACTTTC.

The chain links TRBV2 to TRBJ1-1; a possible D gene is TRBD1 (6 bases). This CDR3 contains 14 residues. Trimming took off 5 bases at V and 3 bases at J, with 13 bases between the two ends. The germline gives CDR1 SNHLY, CDR2 FYNNEI. CDR3 protein: CASSRGGYDTEAFF. Here the CDR3 DNA reads TGTGCCAGCAGTAGGGGGGGCTATGACACTGAAGCTTTCTTT. Filled out from reference TRBV2 and TRBJ1-1, the complete variable domain reads EPEVTQTPSHQVTQMGQEVILRCVPISNHLYFYWYRQILGQKVEFLVSFYNNEISEKSEIFDDQFSVERPDGSNFTLKIRSTKLEDSAMYFCASSRGGYDTEAFFGQGTRLTVV.

This sequence joins TRBV5-4 and TRBJ2-3; D uncertain. Germline assignment: CDR1 SGHNT and CDR2 YYREEE (reference sequence). The CDR3 has 13 residues. Trimming removed 4 bases from V and 2 bases from J, with 8 bases in between. In nucleotides, the CDR3 is TGTGCCAGCAGCCAACTTTCCACAGATACGCAGTATTTT. Its protein is CASSQLSTDTQYF. Full variable domain (missing parts from reference TRBV5-4 and TRBJ2-3): ETGVTQSPTHLIKTRGQQVTLRCSSQSGHNTVSWYQQALGQGPQFIFQYYREEENGRGNFPPRFSGLQFPNYSSELNVNALELDDSALYLCASSQLSTDTQYFGPGTRLTVL.

The V gene is TRBV20-1, the J gene TRBJ1-3; 8 bases map to TRBD1. Unmatched junction bases numbered 2, after V lost 6 bases and J lost 7 bases. The CDR3 has 11 amino acids. Germline-derived CDR1 and CDR2 are DFQATT and SNEGSKA (reference sequence). The DNA for the CDR3 is TGCAGTGCGAGACAGGGGAACACCATATATTTT. Translated, it gives CSARQGNTIYF.

The chain recombines TRBV7-9 with TRBJ1-2, with D possibly being TRBD1 (5 bases). Trimming took 1 base from V and 4 from J, leaving 10 bases between them. The CDR3 is 14 amino acids. Germline V gene data show CDR1 as SEHNR and CDR2 as FQNEAQ (reference sequence). The CDR3 loop is CASSLGGLSYGYTF. CDR3 nucleotide sequence: TGTGCCAGCAGCTTAGGGGGACTGTCCTATGGCTACACCTTC.

The rearrangement joins TRBV30 to TRBJ2-3, with TRBD2 matching 16 bases. Looked up from germline, CDR1 is GTSNPN and CDR2 is SVGIG (reference sequence). The V gene end was trimmed by 3 bases and the J gene end by 5 bases; junction bases not matched to a gene: 5. The CDR3 covers 16 residues. Here the CDR3 reads CAWSEGLAGGVDTQYF. CDR3 DNA: TGTGCCTGGAGCGAGGGACTAGCGGGGGGGGTAGATACGCAGTATTTT.

This clone was detected only a few times. The chain recombines TRBV28 with TRBJ1-6; 9 bases fit TRBD1. Germline V gives CDR1 MDHEN, CDR2 SYDVKM. This CDR3 has 14 amino acids. The V segment lost 6 bases and the J segment 7 bases; nucleotides outside the gene matches: 4. The CDR3, as DNA: TGTGCCAGCAGCACAGGGGGCGCGAATTCACCCCTCCACTTT. Translation gives CASSTGGANSPLHF.

This clone has just a few counts. The CDR3 sequence is CASSQLPGGYEQYF. CDR3 coding DNA: TGTGCCAGCTCACAACTGCCAGGGGGCTACGAGCAGTACTTC. The chain carries TRBV18 and TRBJ2-7; TRBD1 agrees at 7 bases. The germline V gene has CDR1 KGHSH and CDR2 LQKENI. CDR3 size: 14 residues. V dropped 4 bases and J dropped 3; count of bases not matched to a gene: 6. The entire variable domain, with the rest obtained from reference TRBV18 and TRBJ2-7, is as follows: NAGVMQNPRHLVRRRGQEARLRCSPMKGHSHVYWYRQLPEEGLKFMVYLQKENIIDESGMPKERFSAEFPKEGPSILRIQQVVRGDSAAYFCASSQLPGGYEQYFGPGTRLTVT.

The chain couples TRBV19 to TRBJ1-2; tentative D call: TRBD1 (5 bases). The ends were cut back, 2 bases at V and 4 bases at J, with 17 bases in the middle. The CDR3 sequence is 16 residues long. Germline V lookup: CDR1 LNHDA, CDR2 SQIVND (reference sequence). CDR3 in DNA: TGTGCCAGTAGTATATCTACAGGTGGCCAATCCTATGGCTACACCTTC. Its translation is CASSISTGGQSYGYTF.

The gene calls are TRBV7-8 and TRBJ2-7, with D possibly being TRBD1 (5 bases). The V end was cut by 2 bases, the J end by 2 bases, with 10 bases between. The CDR3 length is 14 residues. Germline values: CDR1 SGHVS, CDR2 FQNEAQ. The CDR3 nucleotides are TGTGCCAGCAGCTTATTACAGGCCGCCTACGAGCAGTACTTC. It is translated as CASSLLQAAYEQYF.

This clone is large by share. The chain joins TRBV21-1 to TRBJ2-7; the table assigns TRBD1, which was not confirmed against the DNA. TRBV21-1 is a listed pseudogene. This CDR3 is built from 17 residues. CDR3 amino acids: CASSKRDHEGDSYEQYF. In nucleotides, the CDR3 is TGTGCCAGCAGCAAAAGAGACCACGAGGGGGACTCCTACGAGCAGTACTTC.

This rearrangement joins TRBV7-2 to TRBJ2-7; the D gene is possibly TRBD1 (5 bases). Germline-derived CDR1 and CDR2 are SGHTA and FQGNSA. This CDR3 comprises 15 residues. Trimming took off 5 bases at V and 3 bases at J, with 17 bases between the two ends. CDR3 nucleotide sequence: TGTGCCAGCAGCCCAGGGTTTAGTCGGCACTACGAGCAGTACTTC. Protein sequence: CASSPGFSRHYEQYF.

Notes on this clone: The sample contains more than one DNA sequence encoding this CDR3. The chain combines TRBV30 with TRBJ1-6; no reliable D call. The CDR3 consists of 15 residues. V was shortened by 3 bases and J by 0 bases, with 9 bases between the two germline ends. CDR1 is GTSNPN, CDR2 SVGIG, per germline (reference sequence). CDR3: CAWSFTSSYNSPLHF. CDR3 nucleotides: TGTGCCTGGAGCTTTACAAGCTCCTATAATTCACCCCTCCACTTT.

The rearrangement links TRBV11-3 to TRBJ2-4; weak D call: TRBD2 (6 bases). V was shortened by 3 bases and J by 1 base, with 16 bases between the two germline ends. CDR3 size: 17 residues. The V gene's germline CDR1 is SGHNT and CDR2 YENEEA. The CDR3 protein is CASSFGGGSEAKNIQYF. The DNA for the CDR3 is TGTGCCAGCAGCTTTGGTGGGGGGAGTGAGGCCAAAAACATTCAGTACTTC.

The chain couples TRBV5-1 to TRBJ2-1; TRBD1 matches 7 bases. Trimming took 2 bases from V and 0 from J; bases not matched to a gene: 2. Germline CDR1 SGHRS, CDR2 YFSETQ. The CDR3 length is 15 residues. CDR3 DNA sequence: TGCGCCAGCAGCTTCCGGGACAGCTCCTACAATGAGCAGTTCTTC. Residues: CASSFRDSSYNEQFF. Using reference TRBV5-1 and TRBJ2-1 for the parts outside the CDR3, the full variable domain is KAGVTQTPRYLIKTRGQQVTLSCSPISGHRSVSWYQQTPGQGLQFLFEYFSETQRNKGNFPGRFSGRQFSNSRSEMNVSTLELGDSALYLCASSFRDSSYNEQFFGPGTRLTVL.

The J gene is TRBJ2-1, the V gene TRBV18; D is ambiguous. V lost 1 base to trimming and J lost 8 bases, with 6 bases between them. This CDR3 is built from 12 residues. Germline V lookup: CDR1 KGHSH, CDR2 LQKENI. The CDR3 loop reads CASSPLRDEQFF. CDR3 nucleotide sequence: TGTGCCAGCTCACCACTGAGAGATGAGCAGTTCTTC.

The V call is TRBV5-1, the J call TRBJ2-1, with D hard to call. V lost 2 bases, J lost 7 bases, and 4 bases lay in between. CDR1 is SGHRS and CDR2 is YFSETQ in the germline V gene. This CDR3 is built from 11 residues. CDR3 DNA sequence: TGCGCCAGCAGCTTACAGAATGAGCAGTTCTTC. This encodes CASSLQNEQFF.

This chain uses TRBV19 with TRBJ2-3, with 9 bases that match TRBD2. The CDR3 has 14 amino acids. CDR1 is LNHDA and CDR2 is SQIVND in the germline V gene (reference sequence). With V trimmed by 4 bases and J by 5 bases, 4 bases remained unmatched. In DNA form, the CDR3 reads TGTGCCAGTAGTAGCGGGAGGGCCATAGATACGCAGTATTTT. This gives the protein CASSSGRAIDTQYF.

The V gene is TRBV28, the J gene TRBJ1-1, with D unresolved. Trimming took 7 bases from V and 0 from J, leaving 21 bases between them. The germline gives CDR1 MDHEN, CDR2 SYDVKM. The CDR3 contains 17 residues. The chain's CDR3 is CASTLGGLDSMNTEAFF. The DNA for the CDR3 is TGTGCCAGCACCCTCGGCGGTTTAGATAGCATGAACACTGAAGCTTTCTTT. The full variable domain, with the rest looked up from reference TRBV28 and TRBJ1-1, is DVKVTQSSRYLVKRTGEKVFLECVQDMDHENMFWYRQDPGLGLRLIYFSYDVKMKEKGDIPEGYSVSREKKERFSLILESASTNQTSMYLCASTLGGLDSMNTEAFFGQGTRLTVV.

The rearrangement uses TRBV29-1 and TRBJ2-3, with D perhaps matching TRBD1 (6 bases). V was clipped by 0 bases and J by 4 bases, with 11 bases between them. The CDR3 length is 14 residues. Per the germline V gene, CDR1 is SQVTM and CDR2 is ANQGSEA. The DNA for the CDR3 is TGCAGCGTTGAAGATCCACAGGGATCAGATACGCAGTATTTT. This codes for CSVEDPQGSDTQYF.

This sequence joins TRBV19 and TRBJ1-2; D might be TRBD1 (5 bases). CDR1 is LNHDA and CDR2 is SQIVND in the germline V gene (reference sequence). V was cut by 11 bases and J by 5 bases, with 18 bases left in between. The CDR3 covers 13 residues. Written as DNA, the CDR3 is TGTGCCGGTCGGAGGGGTAGGGGTTATGGCTACACCTTC. This gives the protein CAGRRGRGYGYTF.

This clone was picked up a small number of times. The CDR3 loop reads CASSLAGGPKYEQYF. The CDR3 DNA reads TGTGCCAGCAGCTTAGCGGGAGGGCCCAAATACGAGCAGTACTTC. The genes are TRBV7-2 and TRBJ2-7; 7 bases agree with TRBD2. This CDR3 has 15 amino acids. Germline CDR1 SGHTA, CDR2 FQGNSA. Trimming at V came to 0 bases and at J to 4 bases, leaving 6 bases not matched to a gene.

This chain links TRBV5-1 with TRBJ1-5; 8 bases map to TRBD1. Germline trimming cut 4 bases from V and 4 bases from J; bases unmatched to any gene: 10. CDR1 is SGHRS and CDR2 is YFSETQ in the germline V gene. This CDR3 contains 16 residues. CDR3 loop: CASSGRRTGTNQPQHF. CDR3 DNA sequence: TGCGCCAGCAGCGGGCGTAGGACAGGGACAAATCAGCCCCAGCATTTT.

This chain joins TRBV6-5 and TRBJ2-7; TRBD2 might be the D (6 bases). Per germline, CDR1 MNHEY and CDR2 SVGAGI. The ends were cut back, 7 bases at V and 2 bases at J, with 18 bases in the middle. This CDR3 comprises 15 residues. CDR3 nucleotide sequence: TGTGCCAGCAACCCCTCGGGAGTAGGGACCTACGAGCAGTACTTC. This sequence encodes CASNPSGVGTYEQYF.

The genes are TRBV6-5 and TRBJ1-1, with D hard to call. Trimming pared 3 bases from V and 4 bases from J, leaving 9 bases between. This CDR3 comprises 13 residues. Germline lookup yields CDR1 MNHEY and CDR2 SVGAGI. This CDR3 is CASSYHGGTEAFF. Here the CDR3 DNA reads TGTGCCAGCAGTTATCACGGTGGCACTGAAGCTTTCTTT.

The chain combines TRBV29-1 with TRBJ1-5; D ambiguous. Germline V gives CDR1 SQVTM, CDR2 ANQGSEA. CDR3 size: 13 residues. Between the trimmed V and J ends, which lost 6 bases and 0 bases, there was a span of 9 bases. The CDR3 region is CSVGISSNQPQHF. The CDR3 bases are TGCAGCGTCGGGATCTCTAGCAATCAGCCCCAGCATTTT.

This clone is labeled as hyperexpanded. DNA of the CDR3: TGTGCCAGCAGTTACTCCAGGATTCCCTACGAGCAGTACTTC. Translating it yields CASSYSRIPYEQYF. The V call is TRBV6-5, the J call TRBJ2-7; D unclear. Trimming shortened V by 0 bases and J by 2 bases, and 8 bases separated the two germline ends. The CDR3 has 14 residues. From germline, CDR1 is MNHEY and CDR2 SVGAGI.

A word on this clone: A junction end diverges from the germline sequence, so it may reflect a read error. The chain has TRBV7-2 and TRBJ2-5, with 14 bases matching TRBD2. Germline loops: CDR1 SGHTA, CDR2 FQGNSA. The CDR3 spans 13 residues. The CDR3, as DNA: TGTGCCAGCAGCTGGGGGACTAGCGGGAGTCAACACTTC. Its translation is CASSWGTSGSQHF.

This clone was counted only a few times. The genes are TRBV6-5 and TRBJ2-3, with a weak D call TRBD2 (5 bases). Trimming took off 5 bases at V and 6 bases at J, with 15 bases between the two ends. Germline CDR1 MNHEY, CDR2 SVGAGI. This CDR3 has 14 amino acids. The CDR3 nucleotides are TGTGCCAGCAGTCAGCAGCCCAGGAGGGATACGCAGTATTTT. Translated: CASSQQPRRDTQYF.

This clone was counted a single time. The J gene is TRBJ1-6, the V gene TRBV30, with D perhaps TRBD1 (5 bases). CDR3 length: 13 residues. Germline-derived CDR1 and CDR2 are GTSNPN and SVGIG (reference sequence). V lost 3 bases, J lost 8 bases, and 11 bases lay in between. CDR3 nucleotides: TGTGCCTGGAGCCGGGCCAGGGATTCACCCCTCCACTTT. It is translated as CAWSRARDSPLHF.